Listed below are T cell receptor beta chains from one sample, sequenced in a study of blood T cell repertoires in COVID-19. Using immunoSEQ multiplex PCR, the repertoire was profiled, and TCRdb retains in-frame clones only, with some absent. The sample contains 130,000 or so clones, approximately 84% of which appear only once. Sequenced sample: peripheral blood. The receptor source for this set is a human donor in a cohort sampled during active COVID-19. The CDR3 runs from the conserved cysteine through the conserved F or W. D genes are given only for firm matches. For some rows the clone size is stated as once, few or many, or as a class when expanded; others skip it.

DNA	CDR3	V	size	J	D	length
TGTGCCAGCAGAGAGGGACAGGGCTTCTATGGCTACACCTTC	CASREGQGFYGYTF	TRBV6-5	NA	TRBJ1-2	TRBD1	14
TGCGCCAGCAGCTTGGAGGAGCGGGGGGCCCACGAGCAGTACTTC	CASSLEERGAHEQYF	TRBV5-1	NA	TRBJ2-7	TRBD2	15
TGTGCCAGCAGGGGGGACAGTAACTATGGCTACACCTTC	CASRGDSNYGYTF	TRBV7-9	once	TRBJ1-2	TRBD1	13
TGTGCCAGCAGCCCCATAGCGGGGGGGGCCCTGTTCTTC	CASSPIAGGALFF	TRBV5-4	few	TRBJ2-1	TRBD2	13
TGCGCCAGCAGCTTGGACGTCGGTGCTAACTATGGCTACACCTTC	CASSLDVGANYGYTF	TRBV5-1	NA	TRBJ1-2	NA	15
TGTGCCAGTAGCCTAATGGGGACTTCTAACACCGGGGAGCTGTTTTTT	CASSLMGTSNTGELFF	TRBV19	NA	TRBJ2-2	NA	16
TGCAGCGAGGAAGGGGGCCTCACAGATACGCAGTATTTT	CSEEGGLTDTQYF	TRBV29-1	NA	TRBJ2-3	TRBD1	13
TGTGCCTGGAGTGGGGACCAGGGGAATTCACCCCTCCACTTT	CAWSGDQGNSPLHF	TRBV30	NA	TRBJ1-6	NA	14
TGCGCCAGCAGCCAAGATCCAGGGGTTTCGAACACCGGAGAGCTGTTTTTT	CASSQDPGVSNTGELFF	TRBV4-1	NA	TRBJ2-2	NA	17
TGTGCCAGAAGCCCCTCCCCAAGGGTCGGAGGGTACGAGCAGTACTTC	CARSPSPRVGGYEQYF	TRBV5-3	NA	TRBJ2-7	NA	16
TGTGCCAGCAGCTCCCGGTTAGCGGGGCGAGATTCAGAGACCCAGTACTTC	CASSSRLAGRDSETQYF	TRBV4-2	NA	TRBJ2-5	TRBD2	17
TGTGCCAGCAGCTTAGTAGCGGGGGGCGAGCAGTTCTTC	CASSLVAGGEQFF	TRBV7-8	NA	TRBJ2-1	TRBD2	13
TGCGCCTCAGGATGGGGACAGGACGTAGTAGAGACCCAGTACTTC	CASGWGQDVVETQYF	TRBV5-1	NA	TRBJ2-5	TRBD1	15
TGTGCCACCGGGAGGACATTAATCTCTGGGGCCAACGTCCTGACTTTC	CATGRTLISGANVLTF	TRBV15	NA	TRBJ2-6	NA	16
TGCGCCAGCAGCCTACAGGGGCGGCGGGAAAAACTGTTTTTT	CASSLQGRREKLFF	TRBV5-1	NA	TRBJ1-4	TRBD1	14
TGTGCCAGCTCACCGATCCCAGGGTTGCCCGGGAACACTGAAGCTTTCTTT	CASSPIPGLPGNTEAFF	TRBV18	NA	TRBJ1-1	NA	17
TGCGCCAGCAGCTTGGATTTAAGGACAGATTCACCCCTCCACTTT	CASSLDLRTDSPLHF	TRBV5-1	NA	TRBJ1-6	NA	15
TGTGCCAGCAGTGGGGGGACTAGCGGGGGACACAATGAGCAGTTCTTC	CASSGGTSGGHNEQFF	TRBV6-4	few	TRBJ2-1	TRBD2	16
TGTGCCACCAGCAGAGATTACAGCACCGGGGAGCTGTTTTTT	CATSRDYSTGELFF	TRBV15	NA	TRBJ2-2	NA	14
TGTGCCACCAAACCCCAGGGATTAGCCAAAAACATTCAGTACTTC	CATKPQGLAKNIQYF	TRBV6-5	NA	TRBJ2-4	NA	15
TGTGCCAGCAGCCAAGATTGGGGCAGGAGCTATGGCTACACCTTC	CASSQDWGRSYGYTF	TRBV3-1/TRBV3-2	NA	TRBJ1-2	NA	15
TGTGCCAGCAGCCGCACCCGGACAGGGAGCTCCTATAATTCACCCCTCCACTTT	CASSRTRTGSSYNSPLHF	TRBV3-1/TRBV3-2	NA	TRBJ1-6	TRBD1	18
TGTGCCAGCAGCTTCCCCGCGGGCACTGAAGCTTTCTTT	CASSFPAGTEAFF	TRBV5-4	NA	TRBJ1-1	NA	13
TGTGCCAGCAGCTCGCGTACAGGGGGGCCCACCTACGAGCAGTACTTC	CASSSRTGGPTYEQYF	TRBV7-9	NA	TRBJ2-7	TRBD1	16
TGTGCCATCAGTGAGACGGAGGTGGGGTATCCCAAAAACATTCAGTACTTC	CAISETEVGYPKNIQYF	TRBV10-3	NA	TRBJ2-4	NA	17
TGTGCCACCAGCAGAGGTTTGTGGACAGGGCCAAACACCGGGGAGCTGTTTTTT	CATSRGLWTGPNTGELFF	TRBV15	NA	TRBJ2-2	TRBD1	18
TGTGCCACCAGTGATTTGCGTGGGGGCGTGGAGACCCAGTACTTC	CATSDLRGGVETQYF	TRBV24-1	NA	TRBJ2-5	NA	15
TGCGCCAGCAGCTTGGACCGGGACAGGGTTGTTCCTGGGGCCAACGTCCTGACTTTC	CASSLDRDRVVPGANVLTF	TRBV5-1	NA	TRBJ2-6	TRBD1	19
TGTGCCAGCAGTGGGAGGGCAGGGAGTAGGGTCGGGTCATACAATGAGCAGTTCTTC	CASSGRAGSRVGSYNEQFF	TRBV6-1	NA	TRBJ2-1	NA	19
TGTGCCAGCAGGGTGGGGGGAGATAACACTGAAGCTTTCTTT	CASRVGGDNTEAFF	TRBV28	NA	TRBJ1-1	NA	14
TGTGCCAGCAGTTACAGGGGGACAGGGGGAGGTGGCTACACCTTC	CASSYRGTGGGGYTF	TRBV6-5	NA	TRBJ1-2	TRBD1	15
TGTGCCAGCAGCTTGCGGGGGATAAGCAATCAGCCCCAGCATTTT	CASSLRGISNQPQHF	TRBV5-8	NA	TRBJ1-5	NA	15
TGTGCCAGCAGCTTAGGACTCGGAAGGAATTCACCCCTCCACTTT	CASSLGLGRNSPLHF	TRBV7-9	NA	TRBJ1-6	NA	15
TGTGCCAGTAGTATAGGCTATACAGGGAACACTGAAGCTTTCTTT	CASSIGYTGNTEAFF	TRBV19	NA	TRBJ1-1	NA	15
TGTGCCACCAGCAGAGATCGGCAGGGTTACGAGCAGTACTTC	CATSRDRQGYEQYF	TRBV15	NA	TRBJ2-7	NA	14
TGTGCCAGCTCACGCCCCGGGACAGGGGGCCAAAACGAGCAGTACTTC	CASSRPGTGGQNEQYF	TRBV18	NA	TRBJ2-7	TRBD1	16
TGTGCCAGCTCGGACAGGGCCTTGACAGTCAACACCTTC	CASSDRALTVNTF	TRBV4-2	NA	TRBJ1-2	TRBD1	13
TGTGCCAGCTCACCTCACTTGGGACAGGGGGTCCTCGGGTCACCCCTCCACTTT	CASSPHLGQGVLGSPLHF	TRBV18	NA	TRBJ1-6	TRBD1	18
TGTGCCAGCAGTGAGAGGATTTATAGCAATCAGCCCCAGCATTTT	CASSERIYSNQPQHF	TRBV6-1	NA	TRBJ1-5	NA	15
TGCGCCAGCAGCCCGACTAGCGGGGGGCCGGGCTCCTACGAGCAGTACTTC	CASSPTSGGPGSYEQYF	TRBV5-1	NA	TRBJ2-7	TRBD2	17
TGTGCCATCGGCGGTAGCGGGGGGCAGGCAGATACGCAGTATTTT	CAIGGSGGQADTQYF	TRBV10-3	NA	TRBJ2-3	TRBD2	15
TGTGCCAGTAGGGCATCGACAAATCAAAGGGAAAAACTGTTTTTT	CASRASTNQREKLFF	TRBV19	few	TRBJ1-4	NA	15
TGTGCTAGTGGTTTGGCCCCAGGGGGGAATCAGCCCCAGCATTTT	CASGLAPGGNQPQHF	TRBV12-5	NA	TRBJ1-5	TRBD1	15
TGTGCCAGCAGCCCCGAGGGACAGGGGTCTGGCTACACCTTC	CASSPEGQGSGYTF	TRBV7-9	NA	TRBJ1-2	TRBD1	14
TGTGCCAGCAGCCGAGACAGGGGAGACACCATATATTTT	CASSRDRGDTIYF	TRBV3-1/TRBV3-2	NA	TRBJ1-3	TRBD1	13
TGCGCCAGCAGCCAATTACCGACAGGAAGCTCCTACAATGAGCAGTTCTTC	CASSQLPTGSSYNEQFF	TRBV4-1	NA	TRBJ2-1	NA	17
TGTGCCAGCAGCTCCAGGGGCAGGGTGACTGAAGCTTTCTTT	CASSSRGRVTEAFF	TRBV7-9	NA	TRBJ1-1	NA	14
TGTGCCAGCAGCGCCCCCGTAGCGGGGCCTCACAATGAGCAGTTCTTC	CASSAPVAGPHNEQFF	TRBV5-4	NA	TRBJ2-1	TRBD2	16
TGCGCCAGCAGCGGCTTCGGGGTGGGAGATACGCAGTATTTT	CASSGFGVGDTQYF	TRBV4-1	NA	TRBJ2-3	NA	14
TGTGCCAGCAGCTTCCCGGGACTAGCGGACCAAGAGACCCAGTACTTC	CASSFPGLADQETQYF	TRBV13	NA	TRBJ2-5	TRBD2	16
TGTGCCAGTAGTAGGGACAGGGACGGCTACACCTTC	CASSRDRDGYTF	TRBV19	NA	TRBJ1-2	TRBD1	12